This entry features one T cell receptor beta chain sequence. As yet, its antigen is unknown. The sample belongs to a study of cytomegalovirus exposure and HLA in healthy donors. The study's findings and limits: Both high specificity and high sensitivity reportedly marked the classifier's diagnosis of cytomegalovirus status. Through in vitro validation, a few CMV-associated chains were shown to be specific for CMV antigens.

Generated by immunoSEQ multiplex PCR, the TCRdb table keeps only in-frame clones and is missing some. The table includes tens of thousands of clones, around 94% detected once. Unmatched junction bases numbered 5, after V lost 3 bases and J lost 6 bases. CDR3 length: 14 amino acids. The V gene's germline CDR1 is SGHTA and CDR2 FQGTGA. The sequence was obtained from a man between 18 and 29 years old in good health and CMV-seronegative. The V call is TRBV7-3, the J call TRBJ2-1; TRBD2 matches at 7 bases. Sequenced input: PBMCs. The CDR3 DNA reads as TGTGCCAGCAGCTTGGGAGGGTCCCCCAATGAGCAGTTCTTC. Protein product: CASSLGGSPNEQFF.